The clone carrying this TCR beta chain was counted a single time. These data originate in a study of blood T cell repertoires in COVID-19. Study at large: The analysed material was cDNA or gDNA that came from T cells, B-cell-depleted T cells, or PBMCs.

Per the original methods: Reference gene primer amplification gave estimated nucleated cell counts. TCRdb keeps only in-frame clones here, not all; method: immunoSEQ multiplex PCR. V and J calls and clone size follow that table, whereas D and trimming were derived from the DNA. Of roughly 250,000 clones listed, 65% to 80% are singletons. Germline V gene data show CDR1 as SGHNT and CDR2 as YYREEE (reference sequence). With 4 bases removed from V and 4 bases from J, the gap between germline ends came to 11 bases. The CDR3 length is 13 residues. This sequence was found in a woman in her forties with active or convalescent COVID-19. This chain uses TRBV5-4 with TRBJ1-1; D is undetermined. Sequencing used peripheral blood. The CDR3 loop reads CASSSVGTTEAFF. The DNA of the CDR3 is TGTGCCAGCAGCAGCGTAGGAACCACTGAAGCTTTCTTT.